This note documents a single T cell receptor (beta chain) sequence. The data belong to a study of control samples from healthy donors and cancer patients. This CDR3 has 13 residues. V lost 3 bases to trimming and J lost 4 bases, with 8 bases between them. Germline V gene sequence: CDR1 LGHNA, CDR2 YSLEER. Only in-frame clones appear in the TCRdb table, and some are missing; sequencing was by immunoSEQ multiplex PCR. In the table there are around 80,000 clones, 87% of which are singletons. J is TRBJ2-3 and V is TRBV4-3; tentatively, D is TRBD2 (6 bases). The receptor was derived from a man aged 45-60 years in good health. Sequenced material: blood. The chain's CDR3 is CASSQGLSDTQYF. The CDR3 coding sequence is TGCGCCAGCAGCCAGGGACTGTCAGATACGCAGTATTTT.